This T cell receptor (beta chain) is drawn from a study of technical replicates of blood from a handful of donors. Repertoires were generated with immunoSEQ multiplex PCR, while TCRdb's copy carries only in-frame clones and drops some. The table shows almost 55,000 clones, with around 95% occurring only once. The ends lost 4 bases at V and 6 bases at J; junction bases unmatched: 10. This CDR3 has 16 amino acids. Germline assignment: CDR1 SGHRS and CDR2 YFSETQ. This sequence was found in a human donor in good health. The V and J genes are TRBV5-1 and TRBJ2-1, with 10 bases matching TRBD1. The source material was T cells isolated from PBMCs. The CDR3 nucleotides are TGCGCCAGCAGCGAGACAGGGGGCCCACCATCCAATGAGCAGTTCTTC. It specifies CASSETGGPPSNEQFF.